This entry features one TCR beta chain sequence. What it binds is unknown. For the second PCR, which ran for roughly 6 to 11 cycles, a sample-barcoded 5' primer and a J-beta primer mix were used. Using its own MiXCR run on the 5' RACE reads, TCRdb lists one record per CDR3 protein. The table lists some 900,000 distinct CDR3 sequences, roughly 48% of them singletons. The data were taken from a study of blood T cells in healthy people across ages. PBMCs numbering at least 7 million were isolated per sample. Germline V gene sequence: CDR1 DFQATT, CDR2 SNEGSKA (reference sequence). The CDR3 runs to 14 residues. V lost 0 bases and J lost 4; bases outside the gene matches: 3. Study-level results: The study regarded diversity estimates from one million T cells as underestimates.

The sample consisted of blood. J is TRBJ1-2 and V is TRBV20-1; 9 nucleotides line up with TRBD1. This TCR was sampled from a man aged 30 to 45 in good health. CDR3 sequence: CSARDSDRGYGYTF. DNA for the CDR3: TGCAGTGCTAGAGATTCGGACAGGGGCTATGGCTACACCTTC.